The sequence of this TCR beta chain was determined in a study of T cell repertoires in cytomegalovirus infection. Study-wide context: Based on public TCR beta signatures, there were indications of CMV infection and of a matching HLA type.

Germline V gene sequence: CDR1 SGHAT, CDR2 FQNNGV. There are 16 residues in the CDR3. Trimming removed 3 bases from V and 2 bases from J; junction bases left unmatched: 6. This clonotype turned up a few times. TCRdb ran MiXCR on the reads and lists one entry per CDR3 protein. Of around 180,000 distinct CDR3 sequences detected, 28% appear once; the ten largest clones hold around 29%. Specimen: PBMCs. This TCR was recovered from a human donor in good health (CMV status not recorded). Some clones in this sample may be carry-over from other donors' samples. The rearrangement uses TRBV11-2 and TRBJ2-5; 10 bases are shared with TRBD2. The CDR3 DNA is TGTGCCAGCAGCTTCAATAGCGGGGGGACTCAAGAGACCCAGTACTTC. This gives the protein CASSFNSGGTQETQYF.